This T cell receptor beta chain was sequenced in a study of cytomegalovirus exposure and HLA in healthy donors. Primers included in the PCR were 60 Vbeta and 13 Jbeta primers. In the original workflow: In a later analysis, of tens of millions of unique beta chains, roughly 9.9 million appeared in at least two donors. Clones were sequenced by immunoSEQ multiplex PCR, and TCRdb holds only the in-frame ones, with some missing. The D gene and trimming were derived from the DNA, and the V and J assignments and clone size from that table. The table has roughly 100,000 clones, roughly 70% seen once. Findings and limits, study-wide: The productive fraction for most TCR beta V segments was about 87% or about 30% in an earlier analysis.

The CDR3 runs 14 residues. CDR1 is MNHNS and CDR2 is SASEGT in the germline V gene. V lost 1 base to trimming and J lost 5 bases, with 11 bases between them. This clone was seen a few times. As yet, its antigen is unknown. The receptor comes from a man aged 50-59 years in good health and CMV-seronegative. The sample taken for sequencing was PBMCs. The chain recombines TRBV6-1 with TRBJ1-1; D uncertain. The CDR3 spells CASSEGGGSTEAFF. CDR3 DNA sequence: TGTGCCAGCAGTGAAGGTGGCGGATCGACTGAAGCTTTCTTT.